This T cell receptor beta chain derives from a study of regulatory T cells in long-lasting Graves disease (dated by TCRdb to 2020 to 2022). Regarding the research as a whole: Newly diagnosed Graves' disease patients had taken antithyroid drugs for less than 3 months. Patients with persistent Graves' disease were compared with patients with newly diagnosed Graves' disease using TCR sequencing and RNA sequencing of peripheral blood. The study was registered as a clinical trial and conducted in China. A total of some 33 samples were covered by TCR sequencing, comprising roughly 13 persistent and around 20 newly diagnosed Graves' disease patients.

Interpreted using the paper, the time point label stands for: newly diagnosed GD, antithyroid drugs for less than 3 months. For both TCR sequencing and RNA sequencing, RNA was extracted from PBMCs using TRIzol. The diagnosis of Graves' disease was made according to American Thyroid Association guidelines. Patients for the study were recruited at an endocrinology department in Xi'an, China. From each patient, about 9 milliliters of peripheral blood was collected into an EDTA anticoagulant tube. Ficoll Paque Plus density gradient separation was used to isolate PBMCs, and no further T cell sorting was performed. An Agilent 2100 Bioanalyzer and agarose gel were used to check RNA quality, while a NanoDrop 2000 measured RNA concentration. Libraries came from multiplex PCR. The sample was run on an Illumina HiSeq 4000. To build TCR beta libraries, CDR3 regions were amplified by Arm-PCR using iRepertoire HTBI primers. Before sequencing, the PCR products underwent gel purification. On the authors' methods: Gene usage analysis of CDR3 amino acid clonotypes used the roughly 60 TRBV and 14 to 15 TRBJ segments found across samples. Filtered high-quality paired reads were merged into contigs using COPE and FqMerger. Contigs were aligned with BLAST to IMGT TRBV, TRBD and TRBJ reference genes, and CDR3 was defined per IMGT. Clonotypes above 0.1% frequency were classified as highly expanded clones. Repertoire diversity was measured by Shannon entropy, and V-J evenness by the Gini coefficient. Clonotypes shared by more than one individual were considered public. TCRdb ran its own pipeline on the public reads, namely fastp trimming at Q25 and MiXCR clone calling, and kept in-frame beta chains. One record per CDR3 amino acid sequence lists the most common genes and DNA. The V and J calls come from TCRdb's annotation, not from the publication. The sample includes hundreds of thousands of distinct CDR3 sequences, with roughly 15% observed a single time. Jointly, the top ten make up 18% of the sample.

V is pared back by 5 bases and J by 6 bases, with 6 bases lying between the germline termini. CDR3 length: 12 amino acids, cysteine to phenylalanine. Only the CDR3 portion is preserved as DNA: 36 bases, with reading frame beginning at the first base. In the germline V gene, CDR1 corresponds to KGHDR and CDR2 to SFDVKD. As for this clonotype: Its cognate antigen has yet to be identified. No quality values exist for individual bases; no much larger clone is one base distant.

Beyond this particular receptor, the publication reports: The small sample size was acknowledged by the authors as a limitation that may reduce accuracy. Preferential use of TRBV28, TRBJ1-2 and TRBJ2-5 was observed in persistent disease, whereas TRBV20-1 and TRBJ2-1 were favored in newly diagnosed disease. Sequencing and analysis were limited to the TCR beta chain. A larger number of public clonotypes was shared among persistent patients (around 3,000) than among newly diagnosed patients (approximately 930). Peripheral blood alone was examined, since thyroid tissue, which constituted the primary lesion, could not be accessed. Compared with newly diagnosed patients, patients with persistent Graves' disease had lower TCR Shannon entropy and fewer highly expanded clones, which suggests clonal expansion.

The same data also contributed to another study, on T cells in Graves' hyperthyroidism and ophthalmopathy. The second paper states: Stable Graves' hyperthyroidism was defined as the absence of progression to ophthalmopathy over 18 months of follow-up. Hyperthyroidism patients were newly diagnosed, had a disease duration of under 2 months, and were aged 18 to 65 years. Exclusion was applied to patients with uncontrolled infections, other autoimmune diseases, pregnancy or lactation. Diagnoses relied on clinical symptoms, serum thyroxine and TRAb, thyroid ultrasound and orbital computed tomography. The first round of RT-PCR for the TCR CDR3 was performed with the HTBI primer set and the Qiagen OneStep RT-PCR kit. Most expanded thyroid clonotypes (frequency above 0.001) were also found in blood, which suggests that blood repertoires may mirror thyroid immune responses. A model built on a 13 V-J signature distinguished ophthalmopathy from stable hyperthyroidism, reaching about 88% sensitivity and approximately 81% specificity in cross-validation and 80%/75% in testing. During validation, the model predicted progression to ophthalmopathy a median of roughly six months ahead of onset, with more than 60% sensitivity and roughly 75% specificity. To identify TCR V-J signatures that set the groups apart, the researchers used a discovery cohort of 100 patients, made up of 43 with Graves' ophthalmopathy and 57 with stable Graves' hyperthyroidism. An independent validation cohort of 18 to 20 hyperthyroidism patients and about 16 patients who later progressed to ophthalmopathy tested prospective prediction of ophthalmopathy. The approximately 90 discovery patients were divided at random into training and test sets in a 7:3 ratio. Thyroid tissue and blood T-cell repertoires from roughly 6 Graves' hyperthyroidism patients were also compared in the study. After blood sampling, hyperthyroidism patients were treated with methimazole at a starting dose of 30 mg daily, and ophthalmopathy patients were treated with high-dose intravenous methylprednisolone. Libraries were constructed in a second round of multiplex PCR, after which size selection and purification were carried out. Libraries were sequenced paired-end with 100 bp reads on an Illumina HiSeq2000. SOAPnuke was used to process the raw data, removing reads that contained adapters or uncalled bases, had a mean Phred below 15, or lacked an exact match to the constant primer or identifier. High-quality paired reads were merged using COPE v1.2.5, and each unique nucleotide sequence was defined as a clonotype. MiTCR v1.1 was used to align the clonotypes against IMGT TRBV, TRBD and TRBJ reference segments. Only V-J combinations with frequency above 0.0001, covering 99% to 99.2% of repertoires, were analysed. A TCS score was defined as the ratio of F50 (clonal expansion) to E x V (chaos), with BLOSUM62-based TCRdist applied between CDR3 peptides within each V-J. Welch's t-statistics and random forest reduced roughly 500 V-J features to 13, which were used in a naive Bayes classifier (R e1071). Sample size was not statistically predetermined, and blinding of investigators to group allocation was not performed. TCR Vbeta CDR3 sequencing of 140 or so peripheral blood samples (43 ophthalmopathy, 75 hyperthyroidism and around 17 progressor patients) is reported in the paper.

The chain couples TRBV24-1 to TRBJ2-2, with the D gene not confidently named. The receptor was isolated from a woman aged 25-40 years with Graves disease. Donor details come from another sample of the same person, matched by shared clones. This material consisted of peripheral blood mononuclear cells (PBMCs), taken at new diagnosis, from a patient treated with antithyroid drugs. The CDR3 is CATSVESGELFF. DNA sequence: TGTGCCACCAGTGTCGAATCCGGGGAGCTGTTTTTT.